Listed below are T cell receptor beta chains from one sample, sequenced in a study of blood T cell repertoires in COVID-19. Sequencing used immunoSEQ multiplex PCR; TCRdb keeps in-frame clones, though not all of them. The sample holds hundreds of thousands of clones, around 90% seen once. Sequencing input: PBMCs or T cells enriched from blood (not recorded which). These receptors all stem from an older woman in a cohort exposed to, infected with or recovered from COVID-19 (not recorded which). Each CDR3 is given without its conserved first and last residue. The order of the fields is V gene, CDR3 protein.

TRBV7-9	ASSLPSGRMVGELF
TRBV28	ASSLFTGGGKASGAYNEQF
TRBV6-1	ASSESRGNQPQH
TRBV4-3	ASSQDRFFSYT
TRBV30	AWSRDRGPQPQH
TRBV6-5	ASSYSATSGKKQY
TRBV3-1/TRBV3-2	ASSRRTSGGNEQF
TRBV7-2	ASSPGVSGNTIY
TRBV28	ASSPSGQGDWETQY
TRBV28	ASRTGIYNSPLH
TRBV27	ASSLFVTQY
TRBV30	AWARSGQGGRST
TRBV3-1/TRBV3-2	ASSPDRARVGEQF
TRBV28	ASSLRESNQPQH
TRBV21-1	ASSRPGGLSYEQY
TRBV18	ASSPTAYEQY
TRBV4-2	ASSNRQVDGYT
TRBV3-1/TRBV3-2	ASSQELGEQF
TRBV7-2	ASSSIEPGIGNYGYT
TRBV2	ASRGQTPYEQY
TRBV5-4	ASSLRQGGGNEQF
TRBV24-1	ATTGLPQETQY
TRBV24-1	ATSLGQGAKETQY
TRBV13	ASSTSYDEQF
TRBV9	ASSNQDRFSGNTIY
TRBV7-2	ASSLVGTVSYEQY
TRBV27	ASSFEQGGQTQY
TRBV5-1	ASSTGSPNTEAF
TRBV13	ASSLSGNPDTQY
TRBV7-9	ASSTRTTPF